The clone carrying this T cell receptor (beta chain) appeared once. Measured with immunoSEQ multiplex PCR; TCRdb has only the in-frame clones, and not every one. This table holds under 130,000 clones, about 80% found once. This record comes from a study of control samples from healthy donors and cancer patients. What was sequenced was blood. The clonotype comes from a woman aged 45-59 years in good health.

CDR3 DNA: TGTGCCAGCCGATCCTCCACAGTTATGAACACTGAAGCTTTCTTT. Translated, it gives CASRSSTVMNTEAFF. This chain links TRBV6-5 with TRBJ1-1; no reliable D call. Trimming cost V 8 bases and J 0 bases, with 16 bases left between them. The CDR3 sequence is 15 residues long. Germline V gives CDR1 MNHEY, CDR2 SVGAGI.